Each of the 28 T cell receptor beta chains below was sequenced from the same sample in a study of early T cells in non-severe SARS-CoV-2 infection. TCRdb redid the calling of the 5' RACE reads with MiXCR, one entry per CDR3 protein. The repertoire has about 33,000 distinct CDR3 sequences, more than 5% of them found once; the top ten carry 14%. The sequenced sample consisted of whole blood. Every receptor here comes from an adult who was a healthcare worker with PCR-confirmed SARS-CoV-2 infection or an uninfected control (not recorded which).

There are many counts of this clonotype. The chain employs TRBV7-7 and TRBJ2-5; the D call may be TRBD1 or TRBD2 (6 bases each). With 2 bases removed from V and 5 bases from J, the gap between germline ends came to 15 bases. Germline CDR1 and CDR2: SSHAT and FNYEAQ (reference sequence). This CDR3 region has 15 residues. The CDR3 nucleotides are TGTGCCAGCAGCTTATCTGTGGGGGGCAGTGAGACCCAGTACTTC. It translates to CASSLSVGGSETQYF.

Ten or more counts support this clonotype. The rearrangement joins TRBV7-8 to TRBJ2-1; D is possibly TRBD1 (6 bases). Trimming removed 5 bases at V and 1 base at J, with 12 bases between. CDR3 length: 15 amino acids. CDR1 SGHVS and CDR2 FQNEAQ come from the germline V gene. The CDR3 DNA reads TGTGCCAGCAGCCCTCCGGGACATTCCTACAATGAGCAGTTCTTC. It codes for CASSPPGHSYNEQFF.

This clonotype was detected ten times or more. The rearrangement links TRBV5-4 to TRBJ2-3; D may be TRBD1 or TRBD2 (7 bases each). Germline CDR1 and CDR2: SGHNT and YYREEE (reference sequence). Trimming removed 6 bases from V and 4 bases from J, with 15 bases in between. This CDR3 has 14 residues. The CDR3 region is CASNDRAGADTQYF. The CDR3 DNA is TGTGCCAGCAACGACAGGGCGGGAGCAGATACGCAGTATTTT. The whole variable domain, filled in from reference TRBV5-4 and TRBJ2-3, reads ETGVTQSPTHLIKTRGQQVTLRCSSQSGHNTVSWYQQALGQGPQFIFQYYREEENGRGNFPPRFSGLQFPNYSSELNVNALELDDSALYLCASNDRAGADTQYFGPGTRLTVL.

This clonotype is judged hyperexpanded (1% or more). This chain joins TRBV28 and TRBJ1-2; the D gene is possibly TRBD1 (5 bases). The V end was cut by 6 bases, the J end by 8 bases, with 13 bases between. CDR1 is MDHEN and CDR2 is SYDVKM in the germline V gene. The CDR3 is made up of 12 amino acids. CDR3 nucleotide sequence: TGTGCCAGCAGGTTCGGGGGGAGAGGCTACACCTTC. Translated: CASRFGGRGYTF.

The chain is built from TRBV5-1 and TRBJ1-1; a possible D gene is TRBD1 (5 bases). CDR3 length: 15 amino acids. The germline CDR1 and CDR2 sequences are SGHRS and YFSETQ. The V end was cut by 0 bases, the J end by 4 bases, with 13 bases between. CDR3 sequence reads: CASSLGQGGSTEAFF. The CDR3 nucleotides are TGCGCCAGCAGCTTGGGTCAGGGAGGCAGCACTGAAGCTTTCTTT. The variable domain in full, with the rest retrieved from reference TRBV5-1 and TRBJ1-1, is KAGVTQTPRYLIKTRGQQVTLSCSPISGHRSVSWYQQTPGQGLQFLFEYFSETQRNKGNFPGRFSGRQFSNSRSEMNVSTLELGDSALYLCASSLGQGGSTEAFFGQGTRLTVV.

This clonotype has only a few counts. The chain has TRBV5-4 and TRBJ2-3; 8 nucleotides agree with TRBD1. Trimming took 0 bases from V and 4 from J; bases not matched to a gene: 4. Germline CDR1 reads SGHNT; CDR2 reads YYREEE (reference sequence). This CDR3 region has 15 residues. In DNA form, the CDR3 reads TGTGCCAGCAGCTTGGACACAGGGGGTTCAGATACGCAGTATTTT. Translating gives CASSLDTGGSDTQYF. The variable domain in full, completed from reference TRBV5-4 and TRBJ2-3, reads ETGVTQSPTHLIKTRGQQVTLRCSSQSGHNTVSWYQQALGQGPQFIFQYYREEENGRGNFPPRFSGLQFPNYSSELNVNALELDDSALYLCASSLDTGGSDTQYFGPGTRLTVL.

The V gene is TRBV5-1, the J gene TRBJ2-6; D remains ambiguous. V gave up 1 base and J gave up 4 bases, with 9 bases separating them. Looked up from germline, CDR1 is SGHRS and CDR2 is YFSETQ. The CDR3 has 15 residues. CDR3 in amino acids: CASSLKGPGANVLTF. Here the CDR3 DNA reads TGCGCCAGCAGCTTGAAAGGGCCCGGGGCCAACGTCCTGACTTTC.

This clonotype was picked up many times. The gene calls are TRBV5-6 and TRBJ1-1, with 10 nucleotides matching TRBD1. This CDR3 contains 16 residues. V lost 4 bases and J lost 1; bases outside the gene matches: 7. The germline V gene encodes CDR1 SGHDT and CDR2 YYEEEE. The CDR3 protein is CASSPLGQGRNTEAFF. The CDR3 coding sequence is TGTGCCAGCAGCCCCCTGGGACAGGGGAGGAACACTGAAGCTTTCTTT.

The V gene is TRBV2, the J gene TRBJ1-4; tentatively, D is TRBD1 (6 bases). Germline CDR1 is SNHLY and CDR2 is FYNNEI. The CDR3 runs 13 residues. Trimming took 8 bases from V and 11 from J, leaving 18 bases between them. Here the CDR3 DNA reads TGTGCCAGCGTGTTGGAGGCAGGGGCGAAACTGTTTTTT. Translation: CASVLEAGAKLFF.

This clonotype has a count of ten or more. The chain carries TRBV5-1 and TRBJ2-3; unclear D gene. Trimming cost V 0 bases and J 5 bases, with 4 bases left between them. This CDR3 spans 12 amino acids. Germline V lookup: CDR1 SGHRS, CDR2 YFSETQ. The DNA of the CDR3 is TGCGCCAGCAGCTTGGGCGGAGATACGCAGTATTTT. This codes for CASSLGGDTQYF.

This clonotype was counted many times. The chain joins TRBV28 to TRBJ1-4; weak D call: TRBD1 (5 bases). With 2 bases removed from V and 3 bases from J, the gap between germline ends came to 16 bases. The CDR3 spans 17 residues. Germline CDR1 is MDHEN and CDR2 is SYDVKM. The CDR3 loop reads CASSLGIRTGANEKLFF. The DNA of the CDR3 is TGTGCCAGCAGTTTAGGGATAAGAACGGGGGCTAATGAAAAACTGTTTTTT.

At least ten counts were recorded for this clonotype. The chain links TRBV29-1 to TRBJ1-3, with D perhaps matching TRBD1 (5 bases). Per the germline V gene, CDR1 is SQVTM and CDR2 is ANQGSEA. Trimming took off 4 bases at V and 0 bases at J, with 7 bases between the two ends. The CDR3 runs to 13 residues. The CDR3 DNA follows: TGCAGCGTTGGTCAGGGCTCTGGAAACACCATATATTTT. The encoded protein is CSVGQGSGNTIYF. Drawing the rest from reference TRBV29-1 and TRBJ1-3, the complete variable domain is SAVISQKPSRDICQRGTSLTIQCQVDSQVTMMFWYRQQPGQSLTLIATANQGSEATYESGFVIDKFPISRPNLTFSTLTVSNMSPEDSSIYLCSVGQGSGNTIYFGEGSWLTVV.

This clonotype was seen repeatedly, ten times or more. V is TRBV5-6 and J is TRBJ1-1; D gene unclear. Germline assignment: CDR1 SGHDT and CDR2 YYEEEE. The germline V and J ends were trimmed by 2 bases and 0 bases, with 8 bases remaining between them. The CDR3 consists of 14 residues. The CDR3 bases are TGTGCCAGCAGCTTACAACTCTTGAACACTGAAGCTTTCTTT. This codes for CASSLQLLNTEAFF.

Remarks on this clonotype: Mismatch with germline at one junction end may stem from a read error. V gene TRBV7-6 combines with J gene TRBJ2-3, with a weak D call TRBD2 (5 bases). Germline V gene lookup returns CDR1 SGHVS and CDR2 FNYEAQ. The CDR3 consists of 14 residues. The CDR3 is CATSKRARADTQYF. The CDR3 DNA sequence: TGTGCCACCAGCAAGAGGGCGAGGGCAGATACGCAGTATTTT.

This clonotype came up a few times. This rearrangement joins TRBV18 to TRBJ2-3; D gene unclear. Germline CDR1 and CDR2: KGHSH and LQKENI. V lost 4 bases and J 0 bases, leaving 11 bases between the germline ends. This CDR3 is 15 amino acids long. This CDR3 is CASSHGRSSTDTQYF. CDR3 in DNA: TGTGCCAGCTCACACGGAAGGTCTAGCACAGATACGCAGTATTTT.

This clonotype was detected a few times. This chain connects TRBV7-9 to TRBJ1-2, with D unclear. Trimming shortened V by 3 bases and J by 8 bases, and 19 bases separated the two germline ends. The CDR3 is made up of 15 amino acids. The germline gives CDR1 SEHNR, CDR2 FQNEAQ (reference sequence). The CDR3 spells CASSFPDPSAGGYTF. CDR3 bases: TGTGCCAGCAGCTTTCCCGACCCATCCGCGGGGGGCTACACCTTC. Complete variable domain (other parts from reference TRBV7-9 and TRBJ1-2): DTGVSQNPRHKITKRGQNVTFRCDPISEHNRLYWYRQTLGQGPEFLTYFQNEAQLEKSRLLSDRFSAERPKGSFSTLEIQRTEQGDSAMYLCASSFPDPSAGGYTFGSGTRLTVV.

This clonotype appeared many times. The chain combines TRBV11-2 with TRBJ2-7; D unclear. The germline V gene encodes CDR1 SGHAT and CDR2 FQNNGV. The germline V and J ends were trimmed by 0 bases and 8 bases, with 14 bases remaining between them. The CDR3 totals 14 residues. The chain's CDR3 is CASSLEISHPKQYF. The CDR3 bases are TGTGCCAGCAGCTTAGAGATTAGCCATCCGAAGCAGTACTTC.

This clonotype was found many times. V and J are TRBV10-1 and TRBJ2-2; D unclear. Deletions cut 0 bases from V and 4 bases from J, with 6 bases between. This CDR3 spans 14 amino acids. Germline CDR1 WNHNN, CDR2 SYGVQD (reference sequence). The chain's CDR3 is CASSESQGTGELFF. The DNA for the CDR3 is TGCGCCAGCAGTGAGTCGCAAGGCACCGGGGAGCTGTTTTTT.

The V gene is TRBV5-6, the J gene TRBJ2-5, with 7 positions matching TRBD1. CDR1 is SGHDT and CDR2 is YYEEEE in the germline V gene. With 0 bases clipped from V and 4 bases from J, the junction kept 0 bases outside the gene matches. The CDR3 totals 13 residues. The CDR3 sequence is CASSLDRGETQYF. The CDR3 DNA sequence: TGTGCCAGCAGCTTGGACAGGGGAGAGACCCAGTACTTC.

This clonotype was counted a few times. The chain carries TRBV5-4 and TRBJ2-1; D remains unclear. V gave up 4 bases and J gave up 2 bases, with 10 bases separating them. CDR1 is SGHNT, CDR2 YYREEE, per germline (reference sequence). The CDR3 covers 14 residues. The CDR3 DNA reads TGTGCCAGCAGCCTGAAGGGTACCTACAATGAGCAGTTCTTC. As protein: CASSLKGTYNEQFF.

The V call is TRBV6-6, the J call TRBJ2-2; D is ambiguous. The CDR3 runs 13 residues. The V and J ends lost 4 bases and 5 bases respectively, with 8 bases between them. From germline, CDR1 is MNHNY and CDR2 SVGAGI (reference sequence). In nucleotides, the CDR3 is TGTGCCAGCAGTTCGGCTGTGACCGGGGAGCTGTTTTTT. It is translated as CASSSAVTGELFF.

This clonotype was counted at least ten times. The chain uses TRBV9 and TRBJ2-7; 14 bases are shared with TRBD2. This CDR3 is 19 amino acids long. With 0 bases clipped from V and 5 bases from J, the junction kept 13 bases outside the gene matches. Germline CDR1 is SGDLS and CDR2 is YYNGEE. This chain's CDR3 is CASSVGPGGTSGGDNEQYF. CDR3 DNA: TGTGCCAGCAGCGTAGGGCCTGGTGGGACTAGCGGGGGTGATAACGAGCAGTACTTC.

This clonotype was detected only a few times. The chain uses TRBV20-1 and TRBJ1-2; 8 bases match TRBD1. Unmatched junction bases numbered 5, after V lost 1 base and J lost 4 bases. The CDR3 covers 14 residues. CDR1 and CDR2 (germline): DFQATT, SNEGSKA (reference sequence). Here the CDR3 reads CSARGRGQVYGYTF. In DNA, the CDR3 is TGCAGTGCTAGAGGGCGGGGACAGGTCTATGGCTACACCTTC.

This clonotype turned up a few times. The chain has TRBV27 and TRBJ1-1; D possibly corresponds to TRBD1 (6 bases). The V end lost 2 bases, the J end lost 4 bases, and 17 bases lay between the germline ends. The CDR3 has 16 residues. Per germline, CDR1 MNHEY and CDR2 SMNVEV (reference sequence). CDR3 in DNA: TGTGCCAGCAGTTTACCATTCAGGGGTGAGGGCACTGAAGCTTTCTTT. It yields the protein CASSLPFRGEGTEAFF.

The V and J genes are TRBV6-5 and TRBJ1-2; D unresolved. The CDR3 is 11 residues long. V was shortened by 7 bases and J by 6 bases, with 9 bases between the two germline ends. The germline CDR1 and CDR2 sequences are MNHEY and SVGAGI. This chain's CDR3 is CASKARHGYTF. Written as DNA, the CDR3 is TGTGCCAGCAAAGCCCGGCATGGCTACACCTTC.

The table lists this clonotype with many counts. This chain joins TRBV30 and TRBJ2-3, with D possibly matching TRBD2 (7 bases). The CDR3 spans 15 residues. Germline CDR1 and CDR2: GTSNPN and SVGIG (reference sequence). The ends were cut back, 5 bases at V and 0 bases at J, with 15 bases in the middle. The CDR3 nucleotides are TGTGCCTGGTCGTTGGCGGGGGCTAGCACAGATACGCAGTATTTT. It specifies CAWSLAGASTDTQYF. Supplemented by reference TRBV30 and TRBJ2-3, the full variable domain reads SQTIHQWPATLVQPVGSPLSLECTVEGTSNPNLYWYRQAAGRGLQLLFYSVGIGQISSEVPQNLSASRPQDRQFILSSKKLLLSDSGFYLCAWSLAGASTDTQYFGPGTRLTVL.

This chain uses TRBV7-9 with TRBJ2-5; no clear D. V lost 4 bases to trimming and J lost 5 bases, with 14 bases between them. This CDR3 comprises 14 residues. Looked up from germline, CDR1 is SEHNR and CDR2 is FQNEAQ (reference sequence). The CDR3 DNA reads TGTGCCAGCAGCTCCCCAGGACGGGCGGAGACCCAGTACTTC. Its protein product is CASSSPGRAETQYF.

This clonotype has at least ten counts. The rearrangement links TRBV6-1 to TRBJ1-2; no definite D call. CDR1 is MNHNS and CDR2 is SASEGT in the germline V gene. V lost 2 bases and J 8 bases, leaving 9 bases between the germline ends. The CDR3 has 12 amino acids. CDR3 in DNA: TGTGCCAGCAGTGAATGGGTCCGCGGCTACACCTTC. This codes for CASSEWVRGYTF.